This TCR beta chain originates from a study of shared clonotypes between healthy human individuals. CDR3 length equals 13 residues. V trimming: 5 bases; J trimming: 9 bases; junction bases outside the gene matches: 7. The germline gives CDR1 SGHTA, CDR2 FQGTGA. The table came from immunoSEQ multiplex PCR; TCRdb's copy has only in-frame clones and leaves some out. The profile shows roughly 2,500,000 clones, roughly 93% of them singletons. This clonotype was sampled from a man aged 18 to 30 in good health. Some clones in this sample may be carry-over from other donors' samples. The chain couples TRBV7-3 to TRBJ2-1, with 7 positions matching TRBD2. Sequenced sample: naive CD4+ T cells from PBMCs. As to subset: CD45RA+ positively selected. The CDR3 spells CASSPPGGGEQFF. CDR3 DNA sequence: TGTGCCAGCAGCCCCCCTGGGGGGGGTGAGCAGTTCTTC.